Sequencing of this T cell receptor beta chain was carried out in a study of cytomegalovirus exposure and HLA in healthy donors. Whole-study context: A later analysis reported the same platform for the 120 or so validation repertoires and the 500 to 750 first-cohort repertoires.

Turning to this clone: What it binds is unknown.

Trimming at V came to 4 bases and at J to 5 bases, leaving 8 bases not matched to a gene. This CDR3 is 14 amino acids long. Germline values: CDR1 SGHKS, CDR2 YYEKEE (reference sequence). Profiled with immunoSEQ multiplex PCR; TCRdb holds only in-frame clones, not every one. This sample has tens of thousands of clones, with around 94% found just once. Study-level findings and limits: The classifier reportedly diagnosed cytomegalovirus status with high specificity and sensitivity. In a later analysis, first-cohort TCR clusters were found to tend to co-occur in the 130 or so validation repertoires.

This receptor was obtained from a woman between 18 and 29 years old in good health and CMV-seropositive. Sequenced material: PBMCs. The chain has TRBV5-5 and TRBJ2-7, with TRBD2 matching 8 bases. The CDR3 region has the DNA TGTGCCAGCAGCGTAAGCGGGGGCCCGCACGAGCAGTACTTC. This encodes CASSVSGGPHEQYF.